This T cell receptor (beta chain) was captured by sequencing in a study of blood T cells in healthy people across ages. Study findings and constraints: Significant beta diversity loss was already apparent by age roughly 44, declining roughly linearly.

Trimming took 4 bases from V and 3 from J; bases not matched to a gene: 12. The CDR3 extends over 18 amino acids. Germline assignment: CDR1 SEHNR and CDR2 FQNEAQ (reference sequence). A second roughly 7 to 11 cycle PCR used barcoded and J-beta primers. TCRdb called the 5' RACE reads again in MiXCR, with one record for every CDR3 protein. The sample holds 660,000 or so distinct CDR3 sequences, approximately 50% seen once. Notes on this clonotype: What it recognizes is unknown.

What was sequenced was blood. The TCR originated in a man aged 55 to 70 in good health. The chain employs TRBV7-9 and TRBJ2-1; 10 nucleotides align to TRBD1. The CDR3, as DNA: TGTGCCAGCAGCTCATTGCCCGGGACAGGGGATATCTACAATGAGCAGTTCTTC. This translates into CASSSLPGTGDIYNEQFF.